This entry lists 13 T cell receptor beta chains sequenced from one sample in a study of shared clonotypes between healthy human individuals. Assay used: immunoSEQ multiplex PCR; TCRdb lists only in-frame clones, some missing. The data hold some 2,400,000 clones, with approximately 94% observed a single time. The specimen was naive CD4+ T cells sorted from blood. Stated subset: CD45RA+ positively selected. These receptors all stem from a young man in good health.

This clone was found once. Different DNA sequences within this sample yield the same CDR3. The genes are TRBV5-6 and TRBJ2-7, with D possibly TRBD1 on 5 matching bases. The CDR3 is made up of 12 amino acids. V lost 0 bases, J lost 4 bases, and 5 bases lay in between. CDR1 is SGHDT, CDR2 YYEEEE, per germline. The CDR3 DNA follows: TGTGCCAGCAGCTTGGACAGGTACGAGCAGTACTTC. This codes for CASSLDRYEQYF.

The chain uses TRBV5-1 and TRBJ2-7; tentatively, D is TRBD2 (6 bases). Per germline, CDR1 SGHRS and CDR2 YFSETQ. Trimming took 0 bases from V and 6 from J, leaving 10 bases between them. The CDR3 runs to 13 residues. The chain's CDR3 is CASSLAGGIEQYF. The CDR3 region has the DNA TGCGCCAGCAGCTTGGCTGGAGGGATCGAGCAGTACTTC.

The rearrangement links TRBV10-3 to TRBJ2-2, with D perhaps TRBD1 or TRBD2 (5 bases each). Trimming pared 2 bases from V and 6 bases from J, leaving 10 bases between. The CDR3 sequence is 14 residues long. Germline V lookup: CDR1 ENHRY, CDR2 SYGVKD. The CDR3 region has the DNA TGTGCCATCAGTGAGGGGGGAAAGGCCGGGGAGCTGTTTTTT. Amino acid sequence: CAISEGGKAGELFF.

This chain connects TRBV28 to TRBJ1-4; D is undetermined. CDR1 and CDR2 from the germline V gene are MDHEN and SYDVKM. There are 12 residues in the CDR3. V was shortened by 6 bases and J by 8 bases, with 10 bases between the two germline ends. The chain's CDR3 is CASRGSPEKLFF. CDR3 bases: TGTGCCAGCAGAGGCAGCCCCGAAAAACTGTTTTTT.

As concerns this clone: Other DNA sequences of this sample code for an identical CDR3. The V and J genes are TRBV14 and TRBJ1-2, with unresolved D. Germline values: CDR1 SGHDN, CDR2 FVKESK. This CDR3 spans 13 amino acids. V dropped 0 bases and J dropped 2 bases, with 4 bases sitting between them. CDR3 loop: CASSQDLNYGYTF. The CDR3 coding sequence is TGTGCCAGCAGCCAAGATTTGAACTATGGCTACACCTTC.

The V and J genes are TRBV19 and TRBJ1-5; 9 positions agree with TRBD1. This CDR3 is built from 15 residues. J gave up 2 bases and V 5 bases, and 4 bases lay outside the gene matches. CDR1 is LNHDA and CDR2 is SQIVND in the germline V gene (reference sequence). CDR3 amino acids: CASSSWTGGNQPQHF. CDR3 coding DNA: TGTGCCAGTAGTTCCTGGACAGGGGGCAATCAGCCCCAGCATTTT.

As regards this clone: Other DNA sequences within the sample encode an identical CDR3. The rearrangement joins TRBV2 to TRBJ2-1; D unclear. The ends were cut back, 0 bases at V and 9 bases at J, with 3 bases in the middle. This CDR3 is built from 11 residues. CDR1 and CDR2 from the germline V gene are SNHLY and FYNNEI. As DNA, the CDR3 is TGTGCCAGCAGTGAAGCTGGTGAGCAGTTCTTC. This translates into CASSEAGEQFF. The full variable domain, with the rest looked up from reference TRBV2 and TRBJ2-1, is EPEVTQTPSHQVTQMGQEVILRCVPISNHLYFYWYRQILGQKVEFLVSFYNNEISEKSEIFDDQFSVERPDGSNFTLKIRSTKLEDSAMYFCASSEAGEQFFGPGTRLTVL.

On this clone itself: The identical CDR3 is also encoded by other nucleotide sequences in the sample. V usage is TRBV6-1 and J usage is TRBJ2-7, with D tentatively TRBD1 (6 bases). This CDR3 is built from 13 residues. CDR1 and CDR2 (germline): MNHNS, SASEGT. V lost 2 bases, J lost 1 base, and 6 bases lay in between. The CDR3 region is CASSEQGSYEQYF. The CDR3 DNA reads TGTGCCAGCAGTGAACAGGGGTCCTACGAGCAGTACTTC.

This sequence joins TRBV7-3 and TRBJ1-1; a possible D gene is TRBD1 (5 bases). The CDR3 runs 15 residues. Per germline, CDR1 SGHTA and CDR2 FQGTGA. Trimming took 0 bases from V and 1 from J, leaving 9 bases between them. CDR3: CASSLTGHRNTEAFF. CDR3 bases: TGTGCCAGCAGCTTAACTGGACACCGGAACACTGAAGCTTTCTTT.

The V and J genes are TRBV19 and TRBJ1-2, with D unresolved. The CDR3 runs to 13 residues. Trimming took off 6 bases at V and 4 bases at J, with 12 bases between the two ends. The germline V gene encodes CDR1 LNHDA and CDR2 SQIVND (reference sequence). CDR3 nucleotide sequence: TGTGCCAGTAGCATGAAGGGATCCTATGGCTACACCTTC. Its translation is CASSMKGSYGYTF.

V gene TRBV7-2 combines with J gene TRBJ2-5; 7 nucleotides agree with TRBD2. CDR3 length: 15 amino acids. With V trimmed by 1 base and J by 2 bases, 4 bases remained unmatched. Germline CDR1 SGHTA, CDR2 FQGNSA. As DNA, the CDR3 is TGTGCCAGCAGCTTAGTGCCGGGGGGACAAGAGACCCAGTACTTC. Protein sequence: CASSLVPGGQETQYF. Combining the CDR3 with reference TRBV7-2 and TRBJ2-5 gives the whole variable domain GAGVSQSPSNKVTEKGKDVELRCDPISGHTALYWYRQSLGQGLEFLIYFQGNSAPDKSGLPSDRFSAERTGGSVSTLTIQRTQQEDSAVYLCASSLVPGGQETQYFGPGTRLLVL.

CDR3 region: CASSKRLQVTYEQYF. The CDR3 nucleotides read TGTGCCAGCAGCAAAAGGCTACAGGTCACCTACGAGCAGTACTTC. V usage is TRBV21-1 and J usage is TRBJ2-7; the D segment call TRBD1 is taken from the table without a DNA check. TRBV21-1 is a listed pseudogene. The CDR3 runs 15 residues.

V usage is TRBV7-2 and J usage is TRBJ2-5; TRBD1 matches 9 bases. J was trimmed by 2 bases and V by 5 bases; bases with no gene match: 9. The germline V gene has CDR1 SGHTA and CDR2 FQGNSA. This CDR3 region has 16 residues. The CDR3 here is CASSPETGGVQETQYF. Here the CDR3 DNA reads TGTGCCAGCAGCCCCGAGACAGGGGGTGTTCAAGAGACCCAGTACTTC.